The entry below gives a single T cell receptor (beta chain) sequence along with its context. The antigen is unknown. The entry originates in a study of early stage breast cancer tumors. Study-wide background: Most invasive tumors, about 70% of the 16, were ER+/PR+/HER2-. Points from the study as a whole: Functional markers like CD4, CD8 and FOXP3 were missed in bulk sequencing. In most of the 16 patients, blood comparison separated tumor from normal breast.

The repertoire was sequenced with immunoSEQ multiplex PCR; TCRdb's copy has only in-frame clones and lacks some. The data contain 50,000 to 65,000 clones, over 65% of them seen just once; the ten biggest clones take up nearly 3.5%. Germline lookup yields CDR1 MGHRA and CDR2 YSYEKL. V dropped 5 bases and J dropped 3 bases, with 11 bases sitting between them. This CDR3 is 14 amino acids long. V and J are TRBV4-1 and TRBJ1-5; possibly TRBD1 for D (6 bases). The sample taken for sequencing was blood. This TCR was sampled from a person in their thirties with breast cancer. CDR3: CASSKGHHNQPQHF. In nucleotides, the CDR3 is TGCGCCAGCAGCAAGGGACACCACAATCAGCCCCAGCATTTT.